The 13 T cell receptor beta chains reported below all come from one sample, sequenced in a study of blood T cell repertoires in COVID-19. Clones were sequenced by immunoSEQ multiplex PCR, and TCRdb holds only the in-frame ones, with some missing. Of 250,000 to 300,000 clones listed, 86% are singletons. Source material: peripheral blood. These receptors were collected from a woman in her thirties with COVID-19, enrolled during active disease.

The V call is TRBV11-2, the J call TRBJ2-5; 10 nucleotides match TRBD2. The trim removed 4 bases at V and 2 bases at J, leaving 16 bases unmatched. The CDR3 has 19 residues. Germline V gene data show CDR1 as SGHAT and CDR2 as FQNNGV. The CDR3 spells CASSSDRPSGGDLQETQYF. In DNA form, the CDR3 reads TGTGCCAGCAGCTCCGACCGCCCTAGCGGGGGAGATCTTCAAGAGACCCAGTACTTC.

This rearrangement joins TRBV19 to TRBJ2-3; 9 bases are a match to TRBD2. CDR1 is LNHDA, CDR2 SQIVND, per germline (reference sequence). CDR3 size: 15 residues. V lost 5 bases to trimming and J lost 2 bases; unmatched junction nucleotides: 5. This chain's CDR3 is CASSFSGGFTDTQYF. CDR3 nucleotide sequence: TGTGCCAGTAGTTTTAGCGGGGGATTCACAGATACGCAGTATTTT.

This rearrangement joins TRBV25-1 to TRBJ1-6; D ambiguous. V was pared by 8 bases and J by 8 bases, with 13 bases between. Looked up from germline, CDR1 is MGHDK and CDR2 is SYGVNS. There are 13 residues in the CDR3. CDR3 region: CASGDYIDSPLHF. The DNA for the CDR3 is TGTGCCAGCGGAGACTATATAGATTCACCCCTCCACTTT.

Only one count was recorded for this clone. The chain combines TRBV19 with TRBJ2-2; no clear D. With 7 bases removed from V and 2 bases from J, the gap between germline ends came to 8 bases. This CDR3 is built from 13 residues. The germline V gene has CDR1 LNHDA and CDR2 SQIVND (reference sequence). CDR3 region: CASNFPNTGELFF. The CDR3 DNA reads as TGTGCCAGTAATTTTCCAAACACCGGGGAGCTGTTTTTT.

This chain connects TRBV7-6 to TRBJ2-2, with 8 bases identical to TRBD2. Germline CDR1 SGHVS, CDR2 FNYEAQ. The CDR3 length is 16 residues. The trim removed 3 bases at V and 5 bases at J, leaving 8 bases unmatched. The chain's CDR3 is CASSFAGGRWTGELFF. The CDR3 nucleotides read TGTGCCAGCAGCTTTGCGGGGGGACGATGGACCGGGGAGCTGTTTTTT.

The V and J genes are TRBV4-1 and TRBJ1-2, with D possibly being TRBD1 (5 bases). V lost 1 base and J lost 3, with 12 bases in between. The CDR3 loop spans 15 amino acids. Germline CDR1 is MGHRA and CDR2 is YSYEKL. The CDR3 sequence is CASSQGLGPDYGYTF. The CDR3, as DNA: TGCGCCAGCAGCCAAGGGTTGGGGCCAGACTATGGCTACACCTTC.

J is TRBJ2-3 and V is TRBV6-5; D is perhaps TRBD2 (7 bases). V lost 3 bases to trimming and J lost 0 bases, with 13 bases between them. The CDR3 covers 16 residues. The germline CDR1 and CDR2 sequences are MNHEY and SVGAGI. CDR3 loop: CASSYEGGSSTDTQYF. CDR3 coding DNA: TGTGCCAGCAGTTATGAGGGGGGGAGTAGCACAGATACGCAGTATTTT.

CDR3 protein: CASSLGPGWGTEAFF. Here the CDR3 DNA reads TGCGCCAGCAGCTTGGGCCCAGGGTGGGGCACTGAAGCTTTCTTT. The J gene is TRBJ1-1, the V gene TRBV5-1, with a weak D call TRBD1 (5 bases). V dropped 0 bases and J dropped 4 bases, with 13 bases sitting between them. Germline CDR1 and CDR2: SGHRS and YFSETQ. The length of the CDR3 is 15 residues.

This chain connects TRBV3-1 (or the pseudogene TRBV3-2) to TRBJ1-4; 8 bases align to TRBD1. Germline-derived CDR1 and CDR2 are LGHDT and YNNKEL (reference sequence). The CDR3 loop spans 15 amino acids. V was pared by 4 bases and J by 7 bases, with 8 bases of the junction left unmatched. CDR3 DNA: TGTGCCAGCAGCCGTCACAGGGGGAGAGGTGAAAAACTGTTTTTT. It encodes CASSRHRGRGEKLFF.

This clone was found once. V and J are TRBV2 and TRBJ1-2; 9 bases map to TRBD1. With V trimmed by 4 bases and J by 6 bases, 9 bases remained unmatched. Germline V gene sequence: CDR1 SNHLY, CDR2 FYNNEI. This CDR3 contains 15 residues. CDR3 amino acids: CASSGRGTGIDGYTF. The CDR3 DNA reads TGTGCCAGCAGTGGTAGAGGGACAGGGATAGATGGCTACACCTTC.

The chain links TRBV5-4 to TRBJ1-3; D is undetermined. The CDR3 length is 13 residues. Germline V lookup: CDR1 SGHNT, CDR2 YYREEE (reference sequence). Trimming took off 4 bases at V and 3 bases at J, with 8 bases between the two ends. CDR3 nucleotides: TGTGCCAGCAGCCTTTTCGGTGGAAACACCATATATTTT. Its protein is CASSLFGGNTIYF. Based on the CDR3 plus reference TRBV5-4 and TRBJ1-3, the full variable domain is ETGVTQSPTHLIKTRGQQVTLRCSSQSGHNTVSWYQQALGQGPQFIFQYYREEENGRGNFPPRFSGLQFPNYSSELNVNALELDDSALYLCASSLFGGNTIYFGEGSWLTVV.

The CDR3 sequence: CASSANRGPGEQYF. CDR3 DNA: TGTGCCAGCAGTGCAAACAGGGGGCCGGGCGAGCAGTACTTC. J is TRBJ2-7 and V is TRBV25-1; 9 bases are shared with TRBD1. Germline trimming cut 4 bases from V and 6 bases from J; bases unmatched to any gene: 7. Germline V gene sequence: CDR1 MGHDK, CDR2 SYGVNS. This CDR3 is built from 14 residues.

V usage is TRBV5-6 and J usage is TRBJ1-6, with TRBD1 as a possible D gene (5 bases). V gave up 1 base and J gave up 7 bases, with 12 bases separating them. Germline values: CDR1 SGHDT, CDR2 YYEEEE. This CDR3 has 15 residues. The CDR3 reads CASSLNRGGNSPLHF. DNA of the CDR3: TGTGCCAGCAGCTTGAATCGGGGGGGAAATTCACCCCTCCACTTT.